This T cell receptor (beta chain) was captured in a study of blood T cell repertoires in COVID-19. Background on the study: T cells, B-cell-depleted T cells, or PBMCs provided the cDNA or gDNA that served as material.

Repertoires were generated with immunoSEQ multiplex PCR, while TCRdb's copy carries only in-frame clones and drops some. Of about 200,000 clones listed, over 80% are singletons. V was cut by 3 bases and J by 7 bases, with 15 bases left in between. Per germline, CDR1 SGHTA and CDR2 FQGTGA. This CDR3 comprises 15 residues. Sequencing was done on a sample of peripheral blood. The rearrangement links TRBV7-3 to TRBJ2-2, with a tentative D call TRBD2 (6 bases). The sequence came from a man aged 55 to 70 with COVID-19, enrolled during active disease. The CDR3 protein is CASSLGGGTSGELFF. The DNA of the CDR3 is TGTGCCAGCAGCTTGGGGGGTGGTACAAGCGGGGAGCTGTTTTTT.